This TCR beta chain came from a study of blood T cells in healthy people across ages. The wider study: There was about one barcoded beta molecule captured by template switching per two T cells.

Researchers collected 9.5 to 10 milliliters of peripheral blood from every single donor. Sample-barcoded 5' priming and a J-beta primer mix drove a second PCR of about 6 to 12 cycles. A single record per CDR3 protein comes from TCRdb applying MiXCR to the 5' RACE reads. This sample carries roughly 730,000 distinct CDR3 sequences, roughly three fifths of them seen once, and the ten largest clones take approximately 24%. Comment on this clonotype: As yet, its antigen is unknown.

Overall study findings and caveats: Per million T cells, TCR beta diversity dropped roughly linearly as age increased.

CDR1 is MNHNS and CDR2 is SASEGT in the germline V gene. V shed 8 bases and J shed 8 bases, with 15 bases lying between them. This CDR3 is built from 12 residues. The chain combines TRBV6-1 with TRBJ1-2; D is perhaps TRBD1 (6 bases). This clonotype was sampled from a man aged 35 to 55 in good health. The sequenced material came from blood. CDR3 DNA: TGTGCCAGCCCCGGGACACGGCTGGGCTACACCTTC. This translates into CASPGTRLGYTF.